The entry below gives a single TCR beta chain sequence along with its context. Antigen unknown. This entry comes from a study of T cell responses to AZD1222 COVID-19 vaccine. Germline-derived CDR1 and CDR2 are ENHRY and SYGVKD. The CDR3 loop spans 12 amino acids. V was cut by 4 bases and J by 3 bases, with 7 bases left in between. Overall study findings and caveats: A reported finding is that nearly half of spike-specific TCRs target unmutated variant regions.

Using immunoSEQ multiplex PCR, the repertoire was profiled, and TCRdb retains in-frame clones only, with some absent. The sample lists about 120,000 clones, 80% to 90% occurring once. Sample: peripheral blood, taken on day 0 of AZD1222 vaccination. The chain is built from TRBV10-3 and TRBJ2-7; D possibly corresponds to TRBD2 (5 bases). The sequence derives from an adult in good health. CDR3 DNA: TGTGCCATCAGTGCTGAGGGCTACGAGCAGTACTTC. This codes for CAISAEGYEQYF.